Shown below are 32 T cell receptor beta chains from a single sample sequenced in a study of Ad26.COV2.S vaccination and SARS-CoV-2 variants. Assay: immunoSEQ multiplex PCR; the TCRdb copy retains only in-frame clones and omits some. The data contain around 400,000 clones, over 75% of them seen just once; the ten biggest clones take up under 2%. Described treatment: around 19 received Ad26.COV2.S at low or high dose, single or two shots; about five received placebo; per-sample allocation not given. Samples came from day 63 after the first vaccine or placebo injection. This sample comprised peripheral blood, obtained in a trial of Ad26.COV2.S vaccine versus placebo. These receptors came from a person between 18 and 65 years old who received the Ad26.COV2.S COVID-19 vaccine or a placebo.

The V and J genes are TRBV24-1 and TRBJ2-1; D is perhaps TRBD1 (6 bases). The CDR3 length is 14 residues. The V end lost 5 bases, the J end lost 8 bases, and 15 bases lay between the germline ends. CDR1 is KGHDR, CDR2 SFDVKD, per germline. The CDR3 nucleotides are TGTGCCACCAGTGGGGGGCTTCGGTCGGATGAGCAGTTCTTC. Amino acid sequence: CATSGGLRSDEQFF.

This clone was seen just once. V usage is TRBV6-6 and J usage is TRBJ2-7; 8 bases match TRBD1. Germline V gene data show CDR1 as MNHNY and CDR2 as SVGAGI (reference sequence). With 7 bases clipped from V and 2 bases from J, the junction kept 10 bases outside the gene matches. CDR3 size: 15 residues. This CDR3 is CASTYSGTGTYEQYF. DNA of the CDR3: TGTGCCAGCACCTACTCCGGGACAGGAACCTACGAGCAGTACTTC.

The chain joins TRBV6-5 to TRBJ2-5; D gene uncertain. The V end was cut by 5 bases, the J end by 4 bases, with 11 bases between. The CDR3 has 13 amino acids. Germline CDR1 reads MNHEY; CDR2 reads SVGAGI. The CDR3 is CASSTFGAETQYF. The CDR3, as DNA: TGTGCCAGCAGTACCTTCGGAGCAGAGACCCAGTACTTC.

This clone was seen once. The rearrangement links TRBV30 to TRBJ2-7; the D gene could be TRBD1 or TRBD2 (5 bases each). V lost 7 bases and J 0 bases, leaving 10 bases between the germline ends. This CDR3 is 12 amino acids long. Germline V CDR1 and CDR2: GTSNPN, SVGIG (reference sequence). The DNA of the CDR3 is TGTGCCTTCCGGGACGACTCCTACGAGCAGTACTTC. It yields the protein CAFRDDSYEQYF.

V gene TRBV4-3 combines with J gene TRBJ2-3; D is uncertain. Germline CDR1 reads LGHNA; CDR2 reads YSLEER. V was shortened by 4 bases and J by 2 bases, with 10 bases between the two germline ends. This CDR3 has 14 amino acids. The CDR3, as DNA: TGCGCCAGCAGCCCTAACAGTGCCACAGATACGCAGTATTTT. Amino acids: CASSPNSATDTQYF.

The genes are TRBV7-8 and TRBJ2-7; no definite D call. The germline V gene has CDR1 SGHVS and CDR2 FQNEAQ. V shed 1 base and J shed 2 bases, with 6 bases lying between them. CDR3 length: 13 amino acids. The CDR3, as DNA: TGTGCCAGCAGCTTAGGAGAGACCTACGAGCAGTACTTC. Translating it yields CASSLGETYEQYF.

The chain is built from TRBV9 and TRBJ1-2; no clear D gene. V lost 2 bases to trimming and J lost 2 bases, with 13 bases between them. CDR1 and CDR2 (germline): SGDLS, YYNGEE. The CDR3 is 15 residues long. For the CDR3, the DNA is TGTGCCAGCAGCGTTTTTCCGACGGGGAACTATGGCTACACCTTC. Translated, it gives CASSVFPTGNYGYTF. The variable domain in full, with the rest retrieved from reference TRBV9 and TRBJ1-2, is DSGVTQTPKHLITATGQRVTLRCSPRSGDLSVYWYQQSLDQGLQFLIQYYNGEERAKGNILERFSAQQFPDLHSELNLSSLELGDSALYFCASSVFPTGNYGYTFGSGTRLTVV.

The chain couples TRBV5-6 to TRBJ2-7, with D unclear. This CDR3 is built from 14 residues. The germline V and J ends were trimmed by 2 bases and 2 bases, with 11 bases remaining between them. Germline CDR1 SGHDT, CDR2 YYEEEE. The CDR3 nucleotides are TGTGCCAGCAGCTTTTCGGACGGCGCCTACGAGCAGTACTTC. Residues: CASSFSDGAYEQYF.

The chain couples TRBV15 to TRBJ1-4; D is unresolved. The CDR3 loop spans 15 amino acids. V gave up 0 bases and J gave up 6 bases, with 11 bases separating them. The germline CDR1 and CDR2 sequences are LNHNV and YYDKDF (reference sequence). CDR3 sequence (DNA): TGTGCCACCAGCAGAGATAAGGGAATGTATGAAAAACTGTTTTTT. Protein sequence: CATSRDKGMYEKLFF.

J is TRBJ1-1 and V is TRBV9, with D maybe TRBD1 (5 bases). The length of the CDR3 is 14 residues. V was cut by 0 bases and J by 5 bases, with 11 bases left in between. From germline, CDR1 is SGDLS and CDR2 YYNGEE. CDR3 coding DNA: TGTGCCAGCAGCGTAGATTCGGGGCAGACTGAAGCTTTCTTT. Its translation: CASSVDSGQTEAFF.

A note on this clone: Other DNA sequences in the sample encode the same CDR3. CDR3 in DNA: TGCGCCAGCAGCTTGGGTAGCGGGGCCTACGAGCAGTACTTC. Residues: CASSLGSGAYEQYF. This chain links TRBV5-1 with TRBJ2-7; 8 bases match TRBD2. The CDR3 runs 14 residues. The ends lost 0 bases at V and 2 bases at J; junction bases unmatched: 1. Germline assignment: CDR1 SGHRS and CDR2 YFSETQ.

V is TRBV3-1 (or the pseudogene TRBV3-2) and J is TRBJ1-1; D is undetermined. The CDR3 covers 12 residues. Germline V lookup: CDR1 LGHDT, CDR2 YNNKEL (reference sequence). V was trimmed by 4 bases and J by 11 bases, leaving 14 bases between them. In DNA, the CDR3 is TGTGCCAGCAGCCGAGGAACCGGATGGGCTTTCTTT. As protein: CASSRGTGWAFF.

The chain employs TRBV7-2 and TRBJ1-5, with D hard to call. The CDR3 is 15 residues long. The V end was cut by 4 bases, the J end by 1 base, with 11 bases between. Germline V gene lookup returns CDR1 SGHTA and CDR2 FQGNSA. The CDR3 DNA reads TGTGCCAGCAGCTCCGACGGAAGCAGCAATCAGCCCCAGCATTTT. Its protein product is CASSSDGSSNQPQHF.

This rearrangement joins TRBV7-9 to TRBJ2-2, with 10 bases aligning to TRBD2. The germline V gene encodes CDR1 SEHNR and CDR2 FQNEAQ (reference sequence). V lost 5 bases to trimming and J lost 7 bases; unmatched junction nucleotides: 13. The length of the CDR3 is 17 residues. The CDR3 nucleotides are TGTGCCAGCAGCCCCGCCCAGCGGGAGGGCCAAGACGGGGAGCTGTTTTTT. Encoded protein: CASSPAQREGQDGELFF. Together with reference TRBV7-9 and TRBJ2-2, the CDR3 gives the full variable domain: DTGVSQNPRHKITKRGQNVTFRCDPISEHNRLYWYRQTLGQGPEFLTYFQNEAQLEKSRLLSDRFSAERPKGSFSTLEIQRTEQGDSAMYLCASSPAQREGQDGELFFGEGSRLTVL.

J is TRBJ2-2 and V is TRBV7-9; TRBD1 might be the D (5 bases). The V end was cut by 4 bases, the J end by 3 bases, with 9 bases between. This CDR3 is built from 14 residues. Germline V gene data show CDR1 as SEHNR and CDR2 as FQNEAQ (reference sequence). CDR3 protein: CASSWGRDTGELFF. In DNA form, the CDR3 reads TGTGCCAGCAGCTGGGGCAGAGACACCGGGGAGCTGTTTTTT.

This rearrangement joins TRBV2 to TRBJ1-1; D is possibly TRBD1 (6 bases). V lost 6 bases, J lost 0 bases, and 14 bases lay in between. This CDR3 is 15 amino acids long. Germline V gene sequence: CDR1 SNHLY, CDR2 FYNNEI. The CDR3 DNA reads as TGTGCCAGCAGCGAAACAGGGAAAATGAACACTGAAGCTTTCTTT. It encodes CASSETGKMNTEAFF.

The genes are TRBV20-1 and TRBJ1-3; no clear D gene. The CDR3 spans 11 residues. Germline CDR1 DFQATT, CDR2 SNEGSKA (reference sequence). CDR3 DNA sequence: TGCAGCCGCTGGACTGGAAACACCATATATTTT. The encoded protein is CSRWTGNTIYF.

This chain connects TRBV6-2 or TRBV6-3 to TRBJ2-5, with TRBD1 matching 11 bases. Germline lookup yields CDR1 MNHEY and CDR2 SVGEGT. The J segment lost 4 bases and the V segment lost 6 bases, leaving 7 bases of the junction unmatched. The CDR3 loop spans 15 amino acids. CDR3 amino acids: CASSRTGGGGETQYF. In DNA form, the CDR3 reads TGTGCCAGCAGCAGGACAGGGGGCGGTGGAGAGACCCAGTACTTC.

Written as DNA, the CDR3 is TGTGCCAGCAGAATTGAGGCCAATGAAAAACTGTTTTTT. This sequence encodes CASRIEANEKLFF. This chain joins TRBV2 and TRBJ1-4; no firm D call. CDR1 and CDR2 (germline): SNHLY, FYNNEI. Trimming took 6 bases from V and 5 from J, leaving 10 bases between them. This CDR3 contains 13 residues.

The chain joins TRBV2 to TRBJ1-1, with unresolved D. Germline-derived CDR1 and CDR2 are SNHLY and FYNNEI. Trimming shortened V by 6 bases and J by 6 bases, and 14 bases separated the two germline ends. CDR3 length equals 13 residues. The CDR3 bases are TGTGCCAGCAGCTCCGTCATTCCCCCTGAAGCTTTCTTT. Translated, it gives CASSSVIPPEAFF.

CDR3 bases: TGTGCCTGGAGTGTACAGGTTGATCAGCCCCAGCATTTT. Translation: CAWSVQVDQPQHF. The chain is built from TRBV30 and TRBJ1-5, with D possibly matching TRBD1 (5 bases). This CDR3 spans 13 amino acids. Trimming removed 0 bases from V and 5 bases from J, with 8 bases in between. Germline V CDR1 and CDR2: GTSNPN, SVGIG (reference sequence).

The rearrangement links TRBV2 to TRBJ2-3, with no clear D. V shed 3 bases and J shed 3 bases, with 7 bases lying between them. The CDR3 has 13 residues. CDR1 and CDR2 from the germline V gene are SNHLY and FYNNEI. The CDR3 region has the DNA TGTGCCAGCAGTGAGGCTATGACAGATACGCAGTATTTT. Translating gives CASSEAMTDTQYF. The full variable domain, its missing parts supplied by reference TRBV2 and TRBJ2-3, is EPEVTQTPSHQVTQMGQEVILRCVPISNHLYFYWYRQILGQKVEFLVSFYNNEISEKSEIFDDQFSVERPDGSNFTLKIRSTKLEDSAMYFCASSEAMTDTQYFGPGTRLTVL.

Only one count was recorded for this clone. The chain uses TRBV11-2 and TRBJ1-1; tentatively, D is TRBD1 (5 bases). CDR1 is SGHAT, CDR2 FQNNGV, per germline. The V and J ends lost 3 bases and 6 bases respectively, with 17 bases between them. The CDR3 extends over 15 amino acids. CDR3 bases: TGTGCCAGCAGCTTGGGGGACGGCCCCTGGGCTGAAGCTTTCTTT. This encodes CASSLGDGPWAEAFF.

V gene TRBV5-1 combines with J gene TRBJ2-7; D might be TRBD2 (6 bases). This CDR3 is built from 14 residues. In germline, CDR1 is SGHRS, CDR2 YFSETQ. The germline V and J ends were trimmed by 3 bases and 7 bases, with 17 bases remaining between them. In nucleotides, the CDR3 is TGCGCCAGCAGCTGGCCCGGGAGATCGAGAGAGCAGTACTTC. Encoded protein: CASSWPGRSREQYF.

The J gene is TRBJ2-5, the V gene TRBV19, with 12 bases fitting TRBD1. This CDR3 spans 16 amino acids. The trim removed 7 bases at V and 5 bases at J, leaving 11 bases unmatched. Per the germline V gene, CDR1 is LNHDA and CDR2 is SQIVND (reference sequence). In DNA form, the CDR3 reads TGTGCCAGTAAAATGAGGGACAGGGGGCGCTTGGAGACCCAGTACTTC. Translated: CASKMRDRGRLETQYF.

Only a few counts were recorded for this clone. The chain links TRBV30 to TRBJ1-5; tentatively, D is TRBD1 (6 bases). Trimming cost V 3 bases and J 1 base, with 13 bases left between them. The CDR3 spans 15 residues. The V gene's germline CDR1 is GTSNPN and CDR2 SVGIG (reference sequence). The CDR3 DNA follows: TGTGCCTGGAGATGGGGGGGGCGAAGCAATCAGCCCCAGCATTTT. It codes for CAWRWGGRSNQPQHF.

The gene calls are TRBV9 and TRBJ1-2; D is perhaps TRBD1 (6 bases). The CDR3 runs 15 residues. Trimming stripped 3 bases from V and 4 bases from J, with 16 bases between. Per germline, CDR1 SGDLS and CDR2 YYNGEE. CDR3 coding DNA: TGTGCCAGCAGCGAGTCCGGGACACTGGCCTATGGCTACACCTTC. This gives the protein CASSESGTLAYGYTF. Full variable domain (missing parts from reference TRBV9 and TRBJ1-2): DSGVTQTPKHLITATGQRVTLRCSPRSGDLSVYWYQQSLDQGLQFLIQYYNGEERAKGNILERFSAQQFPDLHSELNLSSLELGDSALYFCASSESGTLAYGYTFGSGTRLTVV.

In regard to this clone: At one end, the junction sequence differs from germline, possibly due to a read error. CDR3 DNA sequence: TGTGCCGATATACCGGGACAGCTTAACTATGGCTACATCTTC. Translating gives CADIPGQLNYGYIF. J is TRBJ1-2 and V is TRBV6-4; 7 nucleotides line up with TRBD1. This CDR3 has 14 residues. Germline V gives CDR1 MRHNA, CDR2 SNTAGT.

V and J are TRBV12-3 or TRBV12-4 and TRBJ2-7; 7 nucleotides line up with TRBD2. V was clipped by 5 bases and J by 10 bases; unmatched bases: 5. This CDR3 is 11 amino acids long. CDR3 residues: CASSSSGKQYF. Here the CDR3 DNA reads TGTGCCAGCAGTAGCAGCGGGAAACAGTACTTC.

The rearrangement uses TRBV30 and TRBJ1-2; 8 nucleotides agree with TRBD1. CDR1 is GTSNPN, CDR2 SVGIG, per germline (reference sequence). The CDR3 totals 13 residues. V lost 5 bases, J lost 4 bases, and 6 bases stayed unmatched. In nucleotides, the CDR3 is TGTGCCTGGTACGACAGGGGAAGCTATGGCTACACCTTC. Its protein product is CAWYDRGSYGYTF.

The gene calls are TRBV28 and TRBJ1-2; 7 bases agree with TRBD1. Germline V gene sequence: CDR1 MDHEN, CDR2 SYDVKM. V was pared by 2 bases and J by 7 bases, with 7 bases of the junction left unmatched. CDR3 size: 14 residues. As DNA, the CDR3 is TGTGCCAGCAGTTTAGGGGACAGCACCCTTGGCTACACCTTC. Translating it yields CASSLGDSTLGYTF.

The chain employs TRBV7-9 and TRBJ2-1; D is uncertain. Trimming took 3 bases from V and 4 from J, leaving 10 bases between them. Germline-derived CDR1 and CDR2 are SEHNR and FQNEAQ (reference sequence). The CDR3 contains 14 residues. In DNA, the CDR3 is TGTGCCAGCAGCTTTGAGGTCCTTTACAATGAGCAGTTCTTC. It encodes CASSFEVLYNEQFF.